The 29 T cell receptor beta chains listed next were all sequenced from one sample in a study of cytomegalovirus exposure and HLA in healthy donors. A multiplex PCR was run with 60 Vbeta primers and 13 Jbeta primers. Sequencing used immunoSEQ multiplex PCR; TCRdb keeps in-frame clones, though not all of them. This repertoire shows under 200,000 clones, around 90% found once; its top ten account for 0.8% to 1%. The sequenced sample was PBMCs. The receptor set was obtained from a young woman in good health and CMV-seronegative.

The chain links TRBV27 to TRBJ1-5; D unclear. V shed 5 bases and J shed 4 bases, with 6 bases lying between them. The CDR3 loop spans 12 amino acids. CDR1 and CDR2 from the germline V gene are MNHEY and SMNVEV (reference sequence). The CDR3 reads CASSLLNQPQHF. DNA for the CDR3: TGTGCCAGCAGTCTACTGAATCAGCCCCAGCATTTT.

This clone was counted a single time. The chain joins TRBV7-9 to TRBJ2-7; D is unclear. The CDR3 is 13 residues long. Germline V gene data show CDR1 as SEHNR and CDR2 as FQNEAQ (reference sequence). V lost 1 base and J lost 7, with 11 bases in between. The CDR3 DNA sequence: TGTGCCAGCAGCTTAGGACTTTTGGATGAGCAGTACTTC. Translating gives CASSLGLLDEQYF.

V usage is TRBV18 and J usage is TRBJ1-5, with a weak D call TRBD1 (6 bases). Germline values: CDR1 KGHSH, CDR2 LQKENI. The CDR3 sequence is 17 residues long. Trimming left V 4 bases short and J 4 bases short, with 20 bases between. The CDR3 region is CASSLKPTGRGNQPQHF. Here the CDR3 DNA reads TGTGCCAGCTCACTAAAACCCACAGGGAGGGGGAATCAGCCCCAGCATTTT.

The V call is TRBV10-2, the J call TRBJ2-5, with 7 bases matching TRBD2. The CDR3 sequence is 13 residues long. The trim removed 8 bases at V and 4 bases at J, leaving 7 bases unmatched. Germline loops: CDR1 WSHSY, CDR2 SAAADI. CDR3 sequence: CASQWGGGETQYF. The CDR3 DNA reads TGCGCCAGCCAGTGGGGGGGTGGAGAGACCCAGTACTTC.

The J gene is TRBJ2-1, the V gene TRBV7-7; D gene uncertain. The CDR3 is 17 residues long. V was pared by 2 bases and J by 0 bases, with 14 bases between. Germline loops: CDR1 SSHAT, CDR2 FNYEAQ (reference sequence). CDR3 sequence (DNA): TGTGCCAGCAGCTTATTTATCGAGAACTCCTCCTACAATGAGCAGTTCTTC. This sequence encodes CASSLFIENSSYNEQFF. Drawing the rest from reference TRBV7-7 and TRBJ2-1, the complete variable domain is GAGVSQSPRYKVTKRGQDVTLRCDPISSHATLYWYQQALGQGPEFLTYFNYEAQPDKSGLPSDRFSAERPEGSISTLTIQRTEQRDSAMYRCASSLFIENSSYNEQFFGPGTRLTVL.

This clone showed up just a few times. This chain uses TRBV2 with TRBJ2-1; possibly TRBD1 for D (6 bases). V gave up 5 bases and J gave up 0 bases, with 8 bases separating them. CDR1 and CDR2 (germline): SNHLY, FYNNEI. The CDR3 has 14 amino acids. This CDR3 is CASSHRASYNEQFF. The CDR3 DNA is TGTGCCAGCAGTCACAGGGCCTCCTACAATGAGCAGTTCTTC.

The rearrangement uses TRBV29-1 and TRBJ2-3, with TRBD1 identical over 10 bases. CDR3 size: 16 residues. Losses at the gene ends were 4 bases for V and 3 bases for J; bases not matched to a gene: 10. Germline assignment: CDR1 SQVTM and CDR2 ANQGSEA. Written as DNA, the CDR3 is TGCAGCGTTGGTCCCCCGGGACAGGGGTATACAGATACGCAGTATTTT. It codes for CSVGPPGQGYTDTQYF.

The chain is built from TRBV5-1 and TRBJ1-1; TRBD1 matches 7 bases. The V gene end was trimmed by 4 bases and the J gene end by 11 bases; junction bases not matched to a gene: 17. CDR1 is SGHRS and CDR2 is YFSETQ in the germline V gene. CDR3 length: 15 residues. For the CDR3, the DNA is TGCGCCAGCAGCACCACGACAGGGAGTGGGTCGAGGGCTTTCTTT. This encodes CASSTTTGSGSRAFF.

This sequence joins TRBV10-2 and TRBJ2-2; tentative D call: TRBD2 (6 bases). Germline assignment: CDR1 WSHSY and CDR2 SAAADI. Deletions cut 3 bases from V and 5 bases from J, with 13 bases between. CDR3 size: 15 residues. The CDR3 region is CASSDPGRWTGELFF. CDR3 DNA: TGCGCCAGCAGTGATCCCGGGAGATGGACCGGGGAGCTGTTTTTT.

On this clone: The junction departs from the called germline gene at one end, perhaps through a read error. The chain carries TRBV6-1 and TRBJ2-1; 11 bases agree with TRBD1. This CDR3 is built from 13 residues. Germline V gene sequence: CDR1 MNHNS, CDR2 SASEGT. CDR3 sequence reads: CASSPVAGTGGIF. The CDR3 DNA follows: TGTGCCAGCAGCCCCGTCGCGGGGACAGGGGGGATCTTC.

This chain links TRBV30 with TRBJ2-5; TRBD2 agrees at 7 bases. This CDR3 region has 16 residues. The ends lost 2 bases at V and 5 bases at J; junction bases unmatched: 14. Germline CDR1 GTSNPN, CDR2 SVGIG (reference sequence). CDR3 residues: CAWSKTSSGTGETQYF. The CDR3 coding sequence is TGTGCCTGGAGTAAGACCTCAAGCGGGACGGGTGAGACCCAGTACTTC.

The rearrangement links TRBV6-6 to TRBJ2-1; 7 nucleotides match TRBD2. V lost 5 bases to trimming and J lost 2 bases; unmatched junction nucleotides: 3. The germline V gene encodes CDR1 MNHNY and CDR2 SVGAGI (reference sequence). There are 14 residues in the CDR3. CDR3: CASSPSGPYNEQFF. The DNA for the CDR3 is TGTGCCAGCAGTCCTAGCGGTCCCTACAATGAGCAGTTCTTC.

The chain is built from TRBV9 and TRBJ2-1; D unresolved. V lost 10 bases to trimming and J lost 5 bases, with 16 bases between them. The length of the CDR3 is 13 residues. Germline values: CDR1 SGDLS, CDR2 YYNGEE. CDR3 in amino acids: CAGTASNHNEQFF. The CDR3 DNA sequence: TGTGCCGGAACCGCTAGTAACCACAATGAGCAGTTCTTC.

CDR3 DNA sequence: TGTGCCAGCAGCTTGCAGGGGGCCAGCTATGGCTACACCTTC. Translating it yields CASSLQGASYGYTF. The rearrangement uses TRBV5-4 and TRBJ1-2; 8 nucleotides align to TRBD1. The CDR3 consists of 14 residues. The germline gives CDR1 SGHNT, CDR2 YYREEE (reference sequence). V lost 1 base and J lost 4; bases outside the gene matches: 3.

This clone appeared once. This rearrangement joins TRBV18 to TRBJ2-7; D unresolved. V lost 2 bases and J 6 bases, leaving 11 bases between the germline ends. Germline CDR1 and CDR2: KGHSH and LQKENI. The CDR3 covers 13 residues. The CDR3 nucleotides are TGTGCCAGCTCACCAACTACCCGGGTCGAGCAGTACTTC. It encodes CASSPTTRVEQYF.

The chain links TRBV23-1 to TRBJ2-7, with D possibly matching TRBD2 (6 bases). TRBV23-1 is an open reading frame whose function is uncertain. The CDR3 has 18 residues. V lost 0 bases, J lost 0 bases, and 18 bases lay in between. The CDR3 coding sequence is TGCGCCAGCAGTCAATCCCGAGAATCCAGGGAGGTCTCCTACGAGCAGTACTTC. This gives the protein CASSQSRESREVSYEQYF.

This chain uses TRBV19 with TRBJ1-5, with D possibly TRBD1 on 6 matching bases. V dropped 4 bases and J dropped 4 bases, with 14 bases sitting between them. From germline, CDR1 is LNHDA and CDR2 SQIVND (reference sequence). This CDR3 has 15 amino acids. As DNA, the CDR3 is TGTGCCAGTAGTACACCCTGGACAGTAAATCAGCCCCAGCATTTT. Translation: CASSTPWTVNQPQHF. Together with reference TRBV19 and TRBJ1-5, the CDR3 gives the full variable domain: DGGITQSPKYLFRKEGQNVTLSCEQNLNHDAMYWYRQDPGQGLRLIYYSQIVNDFQKGDIAEGYSVSREKKESFPLTVTSAQKNPTAFYLCASSTPWTVNQPQHFGDGTRLSIL.

The count of this clone is one. The chain is built from TRBV2 and TRBJ2-5; possible D gene TRBD2, 5 bases. The J call may be faulty, since TRBJ2-7 better matches the DNA end. CDR1 SNHLY and CDR2 FYNNEI come from the germline V gene. The CDR3 sequence is 16 residues long. As DNA, the CDR3 is TGTGCCAGCAGCGCTCTCCGGGATTCCCCATCCTACGAGCAGTACTTC. It specifies CASSALRDSPSYEQYF.

Only a few counts were recorded for this clone. CDR3 coding DNA: TGTGCCAGCAGTGACCGGGAGGGGGGCGTTTCATCTATGAACACTGAAGCTTTCTTT. Protein product: CASSDREGGVSSMNTEAFF. The chain joins TRBV6-4 to TRBJ1-1, with D possibly TRBD1 on 6 matching bases. V gave up 2 bases and J gave up 0 bases, with 22 bases separating them. The germline CDR1 and CDR2 sequences are MRHNA and SNTAGT. This CDR3 is 19 amino acids long.

The genes are TRBV7-2 and TRBJ1-1; TRBD1 aligns across 7 bases. V shed 5 bases, J shed 1 base, and the junction held 13 bases outside the gene matches. Germline V gives CDR1 SGHTA, CDR2 FQGNSA. The CDR3 loop spans 17 amino acids. The CDR3, as DNA: TGTGCCAGCAGCCGAGGGGGGACCGGGACAGAGAACACTGAAGCTTTCTTT. This gives the protein CASSRGGTGTENTEAFF.

The chain carries TRBV9 and TRBJ1-6; no clear D. The V gene lost 3 bases and the J gene lost 7 bases, with 11 bases spanning the gap. This CDR3 comprises 14 residues. Germline CDR1 is SGDLS and CDR2 is YYNGEE. CDR3: CASSDRDLNSPLHF. The CDR3 coding sequence is TGTGCCAGCAGCGACCGGGATCTAAATTCACCCCTCCACTTT. The full variable domain, completed using reference TRBV9 and TRBJ1-6, is DSGVTQTPKHLITATGQRVTLRCSPRSGDLSVYWYQQSLDQGLQFLIQYYNGEERAKGNILERFSAQQFPDLHSELNLSSLELGDSALYFCASSDRDLNSPLHFGNGTRLTVT.

This chain uses TRBV6-5 with TRBJ2-1; 7 bases are shared with TRBD2. V shed 2 bases and J 2 bases; nucleotides not matched to a gene: 0. This CDR3 has 14 amino acids. CDR1 and CDR2 from the germline V gene are MNHEY and SVGAGI. In DNA form, the CDR3 reads TGTGCCAGCAGTTACGGGACTACCTACAATGAGCAGTTCTTC. This gives the protein CASSYGTTYNEQFF.

The rearrangement joins TRBV19 to TRBJ2-5, with D possibly matching TRBD2 (7 bases). CDR3 length: 16 amino acids. V dropped 1 base and J dropped 2 bases, with 14 bases sitting between them. Germline V gene lookup returns CDR1 LNHDA and CDR2 SQIVND (reference sequence). This CDR3 reads CASSIGRGGPQETQYF. The CDR3 bases are TGTGCCAGTAGTATAGGGAGGGGGGGACCACAAGAGACCCAGTACTTC.

The J gene is TRBJ2-2, the V gene TRBV28; 9 bases are a match to TRBD1. Germline V gene sequence: CDR1 MDHEN, CDR2 SYDVKM. V was pared by 8 bases and J by 5 bases, with 3 bases of the junction left unmatched. The CDR3 extends over 13 amino acids. The chain's CDR3 is CASLTGGTGELFF. CDR3 coding DNA: TGTGCCAGCCTGACAGGGGGTACCGGGGAGCTGTTTTTT.

The chain couples TRBV4-1 to TRBJ1-1; weak D call: TRBD1 (5 bases). This CDR3 has 15 residues. Germline CDR1 and CDR2: MGHRA and YSYEKL. V was cut by 4 bases and J by 1 base, with 13 bases left in between. The CDR3 loop reads CASSLGGARNTEAFF. The DNA for the CDR3 is TGCGCCAGCAGCCTTGGCGGGGCCAGGAACACTGAAGCTTTCTTT.

The gene calls are TRBV27 and TRBJ2-1; 9 nucleotides agree with TRBD1. This CDR3 spans 15 amino acids. Germline V gene sequence: CDR1 MNHEY, CDR2 SMNVEV (reference sequence). Trimming took 1 base from V and 6 from J; bases not matched to a gene: 4. In nucleotides, the CDR3 is TGTGCCAGCAGTTTATTGGGGACAGGGAGCAATGAGCAGTTCTTC. Translation gives CASSLLGTGSNEQFF.

The chain recombines TRBV30 with TRBJ2-6; D gene uncertain. Trimming shortened V by 2 bases and J by 2 bases, and 7 bases separated the two germline ends. CDR3 size: 14 residues. CDR1 is GTSNPN, CDR2 SVGIG, per germline (reference sequence). In nucleotides, the CDR3 is TGTGCCTGGAGTTTTGGAGCTGGGGCCAACGTCCTGACTTTC. The encoded protein is CAWSFGAGANVLTF.

The rearrangement uses TRBV27 and TRBJ2-7; 8 bases are shared with TRBD1. The junction had 18 bases not matched to a gene; V was cut back by 4 bases and J by 4 bases. Germline assignment: CDR1 MNHEY and CDR2 SMNVEV (reference sequence). The CDR3 has 18 amino acids. CDR3 nucleotides: TGTGCCAGCAGTTCCCCTCCCCTCCCAGGGGGCCTGGGTTACGAGCAGTACTTC. As protein: CASSSPPLPGGLGYEQYF.

The chain combines TRBV10-2 with TRBJ2-2; 10 nucleotides align to TRBD2. The length of the CDR3 is 17 residues. Trimming at V came to 0 bases and at J to 4 bases, leaving 5 bases not matched to a gene. The germline V gene encodes CDR1 WSHSY and CDR2 SAAADI. The CDR3 DNA reads TGCGCCAGCAGTGAGTCAAGGCTAGCGGGAGTCACCGGGGAGCTGTTTTTT. As protein: CASSESRLAGVTGELFF.